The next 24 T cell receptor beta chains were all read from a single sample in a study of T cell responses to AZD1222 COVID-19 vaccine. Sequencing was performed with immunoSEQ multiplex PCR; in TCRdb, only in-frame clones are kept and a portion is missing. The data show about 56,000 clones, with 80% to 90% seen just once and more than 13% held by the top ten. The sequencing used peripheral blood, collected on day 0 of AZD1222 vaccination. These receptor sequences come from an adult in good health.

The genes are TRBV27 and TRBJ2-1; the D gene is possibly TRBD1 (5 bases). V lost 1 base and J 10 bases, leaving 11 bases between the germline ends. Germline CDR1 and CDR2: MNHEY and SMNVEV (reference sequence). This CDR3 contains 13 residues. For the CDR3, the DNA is TGTGCCAGCAGTTTATTAAGGGGCTTGGAGCAGTTCTTC. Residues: CASSLLRGLEQFF.

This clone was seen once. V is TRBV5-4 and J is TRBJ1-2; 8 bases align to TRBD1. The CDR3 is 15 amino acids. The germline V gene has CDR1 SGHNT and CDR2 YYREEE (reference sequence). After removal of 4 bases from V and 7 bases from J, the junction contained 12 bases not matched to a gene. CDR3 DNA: TGTGCCAGCAGCCAGGATAGCGACAGGGGTAGTGGCTACACCTTC. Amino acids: CASSQDSDRGSGYTF.

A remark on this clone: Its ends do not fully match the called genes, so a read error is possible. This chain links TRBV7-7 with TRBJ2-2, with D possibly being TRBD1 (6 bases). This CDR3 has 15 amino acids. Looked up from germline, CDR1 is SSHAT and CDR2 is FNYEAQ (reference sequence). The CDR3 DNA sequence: TGTGCTAGCACCTCTGCTCAGGGGCCCACCGGGGAGCTGTTTTTT. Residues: CASTSAQGPTGELFF.

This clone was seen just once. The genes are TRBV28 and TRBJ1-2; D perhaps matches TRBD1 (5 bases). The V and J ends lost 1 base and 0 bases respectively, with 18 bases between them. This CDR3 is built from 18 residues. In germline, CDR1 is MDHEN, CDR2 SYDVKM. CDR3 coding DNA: TGTGCCAGCAGTTTATTTGGCGTCCGAAAAGGGGCTAACTATGGCTACACCTTC. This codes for CASSLFGVRKGANYGYTF.

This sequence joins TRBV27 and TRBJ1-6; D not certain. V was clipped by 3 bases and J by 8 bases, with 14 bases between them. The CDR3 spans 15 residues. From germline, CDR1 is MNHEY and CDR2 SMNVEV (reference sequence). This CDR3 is CASSFTASPHSPLHF. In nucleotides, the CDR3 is TGTGCCAGCAGTTTTACAGCGAGCCCCCATTCACCCCTCCACTTT.

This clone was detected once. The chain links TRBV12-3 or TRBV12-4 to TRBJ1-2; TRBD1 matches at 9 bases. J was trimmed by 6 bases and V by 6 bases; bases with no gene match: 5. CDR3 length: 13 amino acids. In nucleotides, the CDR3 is TGTGCCAGCAGCCGGGACAGGGCAGATGGCTACACCTTC. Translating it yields CASSRDRADGYTF.

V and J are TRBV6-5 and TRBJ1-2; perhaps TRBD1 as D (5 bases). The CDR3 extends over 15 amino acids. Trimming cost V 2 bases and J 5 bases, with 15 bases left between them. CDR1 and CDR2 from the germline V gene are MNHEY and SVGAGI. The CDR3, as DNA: TGTGCCAGCAGTTACAGCCCAAGGGAGGGGTATGGCTACACCTTC. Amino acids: CASSYSPREGYGYTF.

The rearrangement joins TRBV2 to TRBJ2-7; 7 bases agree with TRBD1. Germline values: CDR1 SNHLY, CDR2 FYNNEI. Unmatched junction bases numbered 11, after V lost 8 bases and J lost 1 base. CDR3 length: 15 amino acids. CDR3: CASGDLTGMSYEQYF. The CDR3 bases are TGTGCCAGCGGGGACCTGACAGGGATGTCCTACGAGCAGTACTTC.

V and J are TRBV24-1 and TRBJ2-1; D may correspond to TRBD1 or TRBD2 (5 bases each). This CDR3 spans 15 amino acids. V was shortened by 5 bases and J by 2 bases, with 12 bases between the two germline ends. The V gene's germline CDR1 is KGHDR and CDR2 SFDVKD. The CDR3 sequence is CATSAARGPYNEQFF. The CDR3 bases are TGTGCCACCAGTGCGGCTCGGGGCCCCTACAATGAGCAGTTCTTC.

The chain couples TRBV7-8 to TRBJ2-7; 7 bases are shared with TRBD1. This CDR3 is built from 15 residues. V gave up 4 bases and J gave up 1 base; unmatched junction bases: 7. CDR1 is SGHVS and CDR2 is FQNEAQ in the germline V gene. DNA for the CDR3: TGTGCCAGCAGCTGGGGAACAGGGGTATCCTACGAGCAGTACTTC. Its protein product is CASSWGTGVSYEQYF.

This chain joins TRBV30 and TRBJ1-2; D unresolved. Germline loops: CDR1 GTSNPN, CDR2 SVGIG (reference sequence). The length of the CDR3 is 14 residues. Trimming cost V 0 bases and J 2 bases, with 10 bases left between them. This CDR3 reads CAWSVSGFNYGYTF. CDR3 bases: TGTGCCTGGAGTGTCTCAGGCTTCAACTATGGCTACACCTTC.

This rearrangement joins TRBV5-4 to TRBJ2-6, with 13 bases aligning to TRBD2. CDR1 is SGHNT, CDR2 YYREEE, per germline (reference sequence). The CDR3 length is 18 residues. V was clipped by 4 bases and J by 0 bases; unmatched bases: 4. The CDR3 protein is CASSKGLAGSSGANVLTF. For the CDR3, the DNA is TGTGCCAGCAGCAAGGGACTAGCGGGAAGCTCTGGGGCCAACGTCCTGACTTTC. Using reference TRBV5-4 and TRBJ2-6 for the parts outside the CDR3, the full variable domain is ETGVTQSPTHLIKTRGQQVTLRCSSQSGHNTVSWYQQALGQGPQFIFQYYREEENGRGNFPPRFSGLQFPNYSSELNVNALELDDSALYLCASSKGLAGSSGANVLTFGAGSRLTVL.

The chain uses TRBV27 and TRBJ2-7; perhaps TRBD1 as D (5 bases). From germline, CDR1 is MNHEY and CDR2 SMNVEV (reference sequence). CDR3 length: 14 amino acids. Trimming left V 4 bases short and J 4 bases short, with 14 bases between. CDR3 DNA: TGTGCCAGCAGTTCACAGGTTACGATTTACGAGCAGTACTTC. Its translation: CASSSQVTIYEQYF.

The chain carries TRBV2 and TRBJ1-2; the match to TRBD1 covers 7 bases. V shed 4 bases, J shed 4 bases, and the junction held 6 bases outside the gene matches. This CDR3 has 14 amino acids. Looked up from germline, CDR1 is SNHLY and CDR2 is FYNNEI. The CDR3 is CASSGTGGLYGYTF. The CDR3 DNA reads TGTGCCAGCAGTGGGACAGGAGGCCTCTATGGCTACACCTTC.

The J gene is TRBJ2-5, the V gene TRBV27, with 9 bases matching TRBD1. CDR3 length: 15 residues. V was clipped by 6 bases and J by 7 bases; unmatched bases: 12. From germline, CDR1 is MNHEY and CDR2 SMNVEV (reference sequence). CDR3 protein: CASSLYRGLGGTQYF. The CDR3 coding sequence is TGTGCCAGCAGCCTATACAGGGGGCTGGGTGGGACCCAGTACTTC.

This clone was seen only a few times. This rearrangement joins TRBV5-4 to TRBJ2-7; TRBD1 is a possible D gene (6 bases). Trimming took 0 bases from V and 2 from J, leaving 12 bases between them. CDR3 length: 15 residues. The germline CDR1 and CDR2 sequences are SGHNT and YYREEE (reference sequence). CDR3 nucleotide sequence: TGTGCCAGCAGCTTGGACTTACAGGGCACCTACGAGCAGTACTTC. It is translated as CASSLDLQGTYEQYF.

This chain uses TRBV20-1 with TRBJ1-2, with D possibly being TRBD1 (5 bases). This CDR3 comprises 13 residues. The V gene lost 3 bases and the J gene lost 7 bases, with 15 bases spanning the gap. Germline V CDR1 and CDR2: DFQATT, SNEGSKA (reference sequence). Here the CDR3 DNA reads TGCAGTGCTAGTAGGCAGGGAATTCGTGGCTACACCTTC. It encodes CSASRQGIRGYTF.

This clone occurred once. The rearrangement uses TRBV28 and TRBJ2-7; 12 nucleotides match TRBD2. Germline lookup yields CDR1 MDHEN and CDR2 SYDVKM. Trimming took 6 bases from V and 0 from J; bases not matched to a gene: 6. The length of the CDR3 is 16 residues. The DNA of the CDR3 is TGTGCCAGCAGACTAGCGGGGGGCTCCCTCTCCTACGAGCAGTACTTC. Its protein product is CASRLAGGSLSYEQYF. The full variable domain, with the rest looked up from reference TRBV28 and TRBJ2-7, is DVKVTQSSRYLVKRTGEKVFLECVQDMDHENMFWYRQDPGLGLRLIYFSYDVKMKEKGDIPEGYSVSREKKERFSLILESASTNQTSMYLCASRLAGGSLSYEQYFGPGTRLTVT.

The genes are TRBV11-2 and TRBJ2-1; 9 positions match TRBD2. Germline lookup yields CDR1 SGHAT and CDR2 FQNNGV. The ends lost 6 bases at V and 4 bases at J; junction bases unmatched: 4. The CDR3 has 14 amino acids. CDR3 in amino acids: CASSPLAGYNEQFF. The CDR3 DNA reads TGTGCCAGCAGTCCCCTAGCGGGGTACAATGAGCAGTTCTTC.

The CDR3 protein is CASSFGTAGANVLTF. The CDR3 bases are TGTGCCAGCAGTTTTGGGACCGCTGGGGCCAACGTCCTGACTTTC. This chain uses TRBV28 with TRBJ2-6; D may be TRBD1 or TRBD2 (5 bases each). The CDR3 covers 15 residues. Per germline, CDR1 MDHEN and CDR2 SYDVKM. Trimming pared 3 bases from V and 2 bases from J, leaving 8 bases between.

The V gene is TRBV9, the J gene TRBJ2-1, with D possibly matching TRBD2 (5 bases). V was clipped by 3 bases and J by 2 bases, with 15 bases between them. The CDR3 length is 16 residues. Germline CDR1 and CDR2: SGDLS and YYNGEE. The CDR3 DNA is TGTGCCAGCAGCGCCGACCCGGGATCCACCTACAATGAGCAGTTCTTC. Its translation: CASSADPGSTYNEQFF.

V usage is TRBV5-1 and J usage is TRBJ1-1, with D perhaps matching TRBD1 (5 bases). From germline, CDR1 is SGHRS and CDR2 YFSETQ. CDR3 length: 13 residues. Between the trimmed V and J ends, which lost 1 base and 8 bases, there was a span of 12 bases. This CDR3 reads CASSLKQASEAFF. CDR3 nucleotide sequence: TGCGCCAGCAGCTTGAAACAGGCCTCCGAAGCTTTCTTT.

CDR3 protein: CASSLMSWGTANQETQYF. CDR3 bases: TGTGCCAGCAGCTTGATGTCGTGGGGGACAGCAAATCAAGAGACCCAGTACTTC. This rearrangement joins TRBV7-6 to TRBJ2-5, with TRBD1 matching 7 bases. This CDR3 has 18 amino acids. Losses at the gene ends were 3 bases for V and 2 bases for J; bases not matched to a gene: 15. In germline, CDR1 is SGHVS, CDR2 FNYEAQ.

Here the CDR3 DNA reads TGTGCCAGCAGCTCCCCCCTAGTGCCCCAGCATTTT. Its protein is CASSSPLVPQHF. V and J are TRBV7-6 and TRBJ1-5; D remains ambiguous. CDR1 and CDR2 (germline): SGHVS, FNYEAQ. This CDR3 contains 12 residues. The ends were cut back, 4 bases at V and 9 bases at J, with 10 bases in the middle. Using reference TRBV7-6 and TRBJ1-5 for the parts outside the CDR3, the full variable domain is GAGVSQSPRYKVTKRGQDVALRCDPISGHVSLYWYRQALGQGPEFLTYFNYEAQQDKSGLPNDRFSAERPEGSISTLTIQRTEQRDSAMYRCASSSPLVPQHFGDGTRLSIL.